The T cell receptor (beta chain) described here comes from a study of cytomegalovirus exposure and HLA in healthy donors. About this clone: Antigen specificity is unknown.

Study conclusions and caveats: Another analysis was done later, and it associated 15,000 or so TCR beta sequences with HLA alleles at 0.05 false discovery rate. Available immune exposure information was restricted to CMV serostatus only.

Amplification used 60 Vbeta primers and 13 Jbeta primers. Only in-frame clones appear in the TCRdb table, and some are missing; sequencing was by immunoSEQ multiplex PCR. The data contain approximately 140,000 clones, 88% of them singletons. Healthy bone marrow donors made up the donor group. CDR3 size: 14 residues. From germline, CDR1 is MDHEN and CDR2 SYDVKM. This chain joins TRBV28 and TRBJ2-5, with 8 nucleotides matching TRBD2. Judging by the DNA end, TRBJ2-7 fits better; the J call may be wrong. The clonotype originates from a woman in her thirties or forties in good health and CMV-seronegative. Sequencing used PBMCs. CDR3 nucleotides: TGTGCCAGCAGTCTTAGCGGGAACTCCTACGAGCAGTACTTC. Its translation: CASSLSGNSYEQYF.